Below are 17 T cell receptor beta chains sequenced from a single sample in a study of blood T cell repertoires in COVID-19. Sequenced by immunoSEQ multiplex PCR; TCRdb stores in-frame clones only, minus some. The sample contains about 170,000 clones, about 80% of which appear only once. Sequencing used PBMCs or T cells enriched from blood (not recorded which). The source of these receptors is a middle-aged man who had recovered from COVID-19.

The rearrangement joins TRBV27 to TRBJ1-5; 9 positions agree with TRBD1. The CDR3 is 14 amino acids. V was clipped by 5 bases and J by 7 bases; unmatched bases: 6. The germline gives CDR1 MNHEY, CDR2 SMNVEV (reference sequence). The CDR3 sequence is CASSPGTGIQPQHF. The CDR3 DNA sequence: TGTGCCAGCAGTCCTGGGACAGGGATCCAGCCCCAGCATTTT.

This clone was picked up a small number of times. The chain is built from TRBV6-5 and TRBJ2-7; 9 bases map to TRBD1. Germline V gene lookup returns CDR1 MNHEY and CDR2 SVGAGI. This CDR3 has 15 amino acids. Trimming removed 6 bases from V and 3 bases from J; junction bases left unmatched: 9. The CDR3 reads CASRPYRGPSYEQYF. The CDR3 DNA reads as TGTGCCAGCAGACCCTACAGGGGGCCCAGCTACGAGCAGTACTTC.

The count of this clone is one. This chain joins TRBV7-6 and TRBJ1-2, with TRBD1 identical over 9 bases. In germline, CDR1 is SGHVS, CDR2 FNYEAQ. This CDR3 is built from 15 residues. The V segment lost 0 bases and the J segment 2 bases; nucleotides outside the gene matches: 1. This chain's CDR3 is CASSLAQGANYGYTF. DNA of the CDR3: TGTGCCAGCAGCTTAGCACAGGGGGCGAACTATGGCTACACCTTC.

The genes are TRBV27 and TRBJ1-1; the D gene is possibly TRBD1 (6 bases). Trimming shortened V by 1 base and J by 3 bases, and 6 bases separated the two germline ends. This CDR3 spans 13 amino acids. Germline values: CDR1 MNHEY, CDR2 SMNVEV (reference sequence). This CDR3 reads CASSLYRDTEAFF. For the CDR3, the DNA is TGTGCCAGCAGTTTATACAGGGACACTGAAGCTTTCTTT.

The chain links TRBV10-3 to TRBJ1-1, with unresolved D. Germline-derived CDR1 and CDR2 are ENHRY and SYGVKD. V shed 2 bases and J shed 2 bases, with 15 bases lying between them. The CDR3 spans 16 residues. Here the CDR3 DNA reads TGTGCCATCAGTGAGGGGGAGGGTTGGGGAAACACTGAAGCTTTCTTT. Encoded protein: CAISEGEGWGNTEAFF.

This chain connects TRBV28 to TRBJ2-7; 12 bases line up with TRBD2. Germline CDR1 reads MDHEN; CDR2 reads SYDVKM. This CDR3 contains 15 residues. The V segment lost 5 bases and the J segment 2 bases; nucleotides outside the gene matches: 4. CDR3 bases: TGTGCCAGCAGTCAACTAGCGGGGGGACCCTACGAGCAGTACTTC. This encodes CASSQLAGGPYEQYF.

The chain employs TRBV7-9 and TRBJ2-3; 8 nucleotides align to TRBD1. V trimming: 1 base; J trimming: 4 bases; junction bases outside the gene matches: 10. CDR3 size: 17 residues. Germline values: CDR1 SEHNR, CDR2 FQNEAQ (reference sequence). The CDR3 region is CASSLGLSDRGSDTQYF. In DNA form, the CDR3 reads TGTGCCAGCAGCTTAGGGTTAAGCGACAGGGGATCAGATACGCAGTATTTT.

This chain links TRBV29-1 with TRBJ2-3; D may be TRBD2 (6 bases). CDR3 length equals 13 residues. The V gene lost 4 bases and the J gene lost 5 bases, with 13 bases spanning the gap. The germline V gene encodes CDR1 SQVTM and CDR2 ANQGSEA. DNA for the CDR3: TGCAGCGTTGGGAGCGGGCCCTTAGATACGCAGTATTTT. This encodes CSVGSGPLDTQYF.

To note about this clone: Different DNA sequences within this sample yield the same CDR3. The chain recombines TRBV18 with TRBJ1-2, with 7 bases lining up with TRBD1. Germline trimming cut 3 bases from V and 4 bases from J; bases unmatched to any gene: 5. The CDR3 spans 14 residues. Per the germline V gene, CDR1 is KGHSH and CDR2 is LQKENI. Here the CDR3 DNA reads TGTGCCAGCTCACCGACGACAGGGCCCTATGGCTACACCTTC. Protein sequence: CASSPTTGPYGYTF.

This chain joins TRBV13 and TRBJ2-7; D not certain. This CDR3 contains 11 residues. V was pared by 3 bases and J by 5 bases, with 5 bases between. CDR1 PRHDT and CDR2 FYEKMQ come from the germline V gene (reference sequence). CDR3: CASSFNHEQYF. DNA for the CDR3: TGTGCCAGCAGCTTTAATCACGAGCAGTACTTC.

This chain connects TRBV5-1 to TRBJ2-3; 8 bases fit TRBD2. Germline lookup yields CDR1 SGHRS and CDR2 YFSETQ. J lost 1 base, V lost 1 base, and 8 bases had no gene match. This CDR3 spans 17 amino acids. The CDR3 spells CASSLSTTSGRTDTQYF. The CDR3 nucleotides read TGCGCCAGCAGCTTGAGCACCACTAGCGGTCGCACAGATACGCAGTATTTT.

The CDR3 sequence: CASSGGGLQNIQYF. The CDR3, as DNA: TGTGCCAGTAGTGGCGGGGGACTCCAAAACATTCAGTACTTC. The V and J genes are TRBV19 and TRBJ2-4, with 7 bases lining up with TRBD2. Germline V gene data show CDR1 as LNHDA and CDR2 as SQIVND (reference sequence). This CDR3 has 14 residues. J was trimmed by 5 bases and V by 5 bases; bases with no gene match: 6.

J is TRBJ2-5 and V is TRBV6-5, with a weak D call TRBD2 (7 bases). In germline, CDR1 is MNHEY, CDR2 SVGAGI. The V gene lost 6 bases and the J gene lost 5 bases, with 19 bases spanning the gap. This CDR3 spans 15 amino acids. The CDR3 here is CASSAEGGTQETQYF. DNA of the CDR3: TGTGCCAGCAGCGCGGAGGGGGGGACACAGGAGACCCAGTACTTC.

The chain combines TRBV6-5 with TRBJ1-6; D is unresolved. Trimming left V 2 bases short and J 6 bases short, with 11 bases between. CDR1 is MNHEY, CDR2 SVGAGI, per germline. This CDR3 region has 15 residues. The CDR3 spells CASSYLRSLNSPLHF. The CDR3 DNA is TGTGCCAGCAGTTACCTCAGGTCCCTTAATTCACCCCTCCACTTT.

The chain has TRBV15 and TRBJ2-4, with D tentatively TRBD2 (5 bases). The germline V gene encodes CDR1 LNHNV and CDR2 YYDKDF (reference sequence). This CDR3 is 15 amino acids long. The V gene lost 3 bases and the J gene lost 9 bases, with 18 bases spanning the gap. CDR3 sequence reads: CATSSSGIVQSIQYF. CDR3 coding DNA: TGTGCCACCAGCAGCTCCGGGATTGTTCAGAGCATTCAGTACTTC.

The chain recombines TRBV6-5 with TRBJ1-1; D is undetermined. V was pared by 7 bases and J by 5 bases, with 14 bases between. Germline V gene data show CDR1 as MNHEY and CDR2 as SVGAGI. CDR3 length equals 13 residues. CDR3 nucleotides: TGTGCCAGCACCCGAGGCGGAAGTACTGAAGCTTTCTTT. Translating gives CASTRGGSTEAFF.

The CDR3 DNA follows: TGCGCCAGCAGCCAACCGGGGACAGGGCGGATGAACACTGAAGCTTTCTTT. It yields the protein CASSQPGTGRMNTEAFF. V is TRBV4-1 and J is TRBJ1-1; TRBD1 matches 9 bases. V trimming: 2 bases; J trimming: 0 bases; junction bases outside the gene matches: 7. Germline loops: CDR1 MGHRA, CDR2 YSYEKL. This CDR3 contains 17 residues.